The rows below give T cell receptor beta chains drawn from one sample of a study of cytomegalovirus exposure and HLA in healthy donors. The data were produced by immunoSEQ multiplex PCR, yet TCRdb's version contains in-frame clones alone and is incomplete. The sample holds fewer than 300,000 clones, about 80% seen once. Sequencing was done on a sample of PBMCs. These receptors were collected from a girl aged 2 to 10 in good health and CMV-seronegative. CDR3s include the opening cysteine and the closing phenylalanine or tryptophan. The order of the fields is clone size, J gene, D gene, V gene, CDR3 DNA, CDR3 protein. D genes are given only for firm matches. Clone size is shown for a subset of rows, as once, few, many or a class of expanded clone.

clone size: .
J gene: TRBJ1-2
D gene: .
V gene: TRBV13
CDR3 DNA: TGTGCCAGCAGCCGTTGGGCGGCGGGTGCTAACTATGGCTACACCTTC
CDR3 protein: CASSRWAAGANYGYTF

clone size: .
J gene: TRBJ2-4
D gene: TRBD2
V gene: TRBV5-1
CDR3 DNA: TGCGCCAGCAGCTTGGGACTAGCGTATCCAAGAAACATTCAGTACTTC
CDR3 protein: CASSLGLAYPRNIQYF

clone size: .
J gene: TRBJ1-4
D gene: TRBD1
V gene: TRBV5-1
CDR3 DNA: TGCGCCAGCAGCTTGGGGGGGACAGGTACAACTAATGAAAAACTGTTTTTT
CDR3 protein: CASSLGGTGTTNEKLFF

clone size: .
J gene: TRBJ2-3
D gene: TRBD2
V gene: TRBV18
CDR3 DNA: TGTGCCAGCTCACCAGGGACTAGCGGGGATACGCAGTATTTT
CDR3 protein: CASSPGTSGDTQYF

clone size: .
J gene: TRBJ1-2
D gene: .
V gene: TRBV20-1
CDR3 DNA: TGCAGTGTCAGGGGCTACACCTTC
CDR3 protein: CSVRGYTF

clone size: .
J gene: TRBJ1-1
D gene: TRBD1
V gene: TRBV7-3
CDR3 DNA: TGTGCCAGCAGCTTAAGTGGACAGGGGACTCATGAAGCTTTCTTT
CDR3 protein: CASSLSGQGTHEAFF

clone size: .
J gene: TRBJ2-6
D gene: TRBD2
V gene: TRBV28
CDR3 DNA: TGTGCCAGCAGCCCCGGGGGGGCTGGGGCCAACGTCCTGACTTTC
CDR3 protein: CASSPGGAGANVLTF

clone size: .
J gene: TRBJ1-3
D gene: TRBD1
V gene: TRBV9
CDR3 DNA: TGTGCCAGCAGCGTAGCACAGCAGGGGGCTTTAATTGGAAACACCATATATTTT
CDR3 protein: CASSVAQQGALIGNTIYF

clone size: .
J gene: TRBJ2-1
D gene: .
V gene: TRBV9
CDR3 DNA: TGTGCCAGCAGCGTTATGAGCGGACTGAAGTACAATGAGCAGTTCTTC
CDR3 protein: CASSVMSGLKYNEQFF

clone size: .
J gene: TRBJ2-7
D gene: .
V gene: TRBV7-2
CDR3 DNA: TGTGCCAGCAGCCTACCGACAGTTACCAACGAGCAGTACTTC
CDR3 protein: CASSLPTVTNEQYF

clone size: .
J gene: TRBJ2-7
D gene: .
V gene: TRBV28
CDR3 DNA: TGTGCCAGCAGGACTATGGGGATCTCCTACGAGCAGTACTTC
CDR3 protein: CASRTMGISYEQYF

clone size: .
J gene: TRBJ1-5
D gene: .
V gene: TRBV28
CDR3 DNA: TGTGCCAGCAGTTTGAGAGAGCCCCAGCATTTT
CDR3 protein: CASSLREPQHF

clone size: once
J gene: TRBJ1-1
D gene: TRBD1
V gene: TRBV5-1
CDR3 DNA: TGCGCCAGCAGCTTAAACCGGGACAGGGGGACTGAAGCTTTCTTT
CDR3 protein: CASSLNRDRGTEAFF

clone size: .
J gene: TRBJ1-2
D gene: .
V gene: TRBV25-1
CDR3 DNA: TGTGCCAGCAGTGGATCCGGGACACCAATTAACTATGGCTACACCTTC
CDR3 protein: CASSGSGTPINYGYTF

clone size: .
J gene: TRBJ1-4
D gene: .
V gene: TRBV7-6
CDR3 DNA: TGTGCCAGCAGCTTAGTTGGGGGCGCCAGTGAAAAACTGTTTTTT
CDR3 protein: CASSLVGGASEKLFF

clone size: .
J gene: TRBJ2-5
D gene: TRBD1
V gene: TRBV19
CDR3 DNA: TGTGCCAGTAGCCCGGGACAGCTGCAAGAGACCCAGTACTTC
CDR3 protein: CASSPGQLQETQYF

clone size: .
J gene: TRBJ2-7
D gene: TRBD2
V gene: TRBV5-4
CDR3 DNA: TGTGCCAGCAGCTTGGCCAACCTAGCGGGAGAGGCGTACGAGCAGTACTTC
CDR3 protein: CASSLANLAGEAYEQYF

clone size: few
J gene: TRBJ1-5
D gene: .
V gene: TRBV6-6
CDR3 DNA: TGTGCCAGCAGTTCCCACAGGGACCAGCCCCAGCATTTT
CDR3 protein: CASSSHRDQPQHF

clone size: .
J gene: TRBJ1-2
D gene: .
V gene: TRBV12-2
CDR3 DNA: TGTGCAAGTCGCTTACCGCGGGGCAGAAGCCCCTATGGCTACACCTTC
CDR3 protein: CASRLPRGRSPYGYTF

clone size: .
J gene: TRBJ2-7
D gene: TRBD1
V gene: TRBV2
CDR3 DNA: TGTGCCAGCAGAGGGGACAGGCCGGGGGAGCAGTACTTC
CDR3 protein: CASRGDRPGEQYF

clone size: .
J gene: TRBJ2-6
D gene: TRBD1
V gene: TRBV4-2
CDR3 DNA: TGTGCCAGCAGCCAAGATCTAGTCCCGGACAGGGTGAATTTCCTTTCTGGGGCCAACGTCCTGACTTTC
CDR3 protein: CASSQDLVPDRVNFLSGANVLTF

clone size: once
J gene: TRBJ1-2
D gene: TRBD1
V gene: TRBV19
CDR3 DNA: TGTGCCAGTAGTTCCACGGGACAGGGGGCTGACTATGGCTACACCTTC
CDR3 protein: CASSSTGQGADYGYTF

clone size: .
J gene: TRBJ1-2
D gene: .
V gene: TRBV14
CDR3 DNA: TGTGCCAGCAGCCGGTATGTCTGGGCTGGCGCTAACTATGGCTACACCTTC
CDR3 protein: CASSRYVWAGANYGYTF

clone size: .
J gene: TRBJ1-1
D gene: .
V gene: TRBV2
CDR3 DNA: TGTGCCAGCAGCCCATCAATGCCGACAGATATGAACACTGAAGCTTTCTTT
CDR3 protein: CASSPSMPTDMNTEAFF

clone size: .
J gene: TRBJ2-1
D gene: TRBD1
V gene: TRBV5-1
CDR3 DNA: TGCGCCAGCAGCTTAAGGACAGGGCCCAATGAGCAGTTCTTC
CDR3 protein: CASSLRTGPNEQFF

clone size: .
J gene: TRBJ2-1
D gene: TRBD2
V gene: TRBV5-4
CDR3 DNA: TGTGCCAGCAGCCGGGGGGGAGAGGGGCTCAATGGGCAGTTCTTC
CDR3 protein: CASSRGGEGLNGQFF

clone size: few
J gene: TRBJ2-3
D gene: .
V gene: TRBV18
CDR3 DNA: TGTGCCAGCTCATCACAGGGTAGCGCAGATACGCAGTATTTT
CDR3 protein: CASSSQGSADTQYF

clone size: .
J gene: TRBJ1-1
D gene: .
V gene: TRBV29-1
CDR3 DNA: TGCAGCGTTGAAGAGGGAGGCAAGAACACTGAAGCTTTCTTT
CDR3 protein: CSVEEGGKNTEAFF

clone size: .
J gene: TRBJ2-1
D gene: .
V gene: TRBV9
CDR3 DNA: TGTGCCAGCAGCGGAAACTTTCTTTTCTTC
CDR3 protein: CASSGNFLFF

clone size: .
J gene: TRBJ2-7
D gene: TRBD1
V gene: TRBV5-5
CDR3 DNA: TGTGCCAGCAGCTCTGGCCGGCAGGGGGCCTTTTTGGAGCAGTACTTC
CDR3 protein: CASSSGRQGAFLEQYF

clone size: .
J gene: TRBJ1-3
D gene: .
V gene: TRBV7-9
CDR3 DNA: TGTGCCACCTCTCGGGACTCTGGAAACACCATATATTTT
CDR3 protein: CATSRDSGNTIYF

clone size: .
J gene: TRBJ2-5
D gene: TRBD2
V gene: TRBV18
CDR3 DNA: TGTGCCAGCTCACCACGACGTTTTAGCGGGGGGGACCAAGAGACCCAGTACTTC
CDR3 protein: CASSPRRFSGGDQETQYF

clone size: .
J gene: TRBJ2-6
D gene: .
V gene: TRBV13
CDR3 DNA: TGTGCCAGCAGCTTAGAGGGGTCCAACGTCCTGACTTTC
CDR3 protein: CASSLEGSNVLTF

clone size: .
J gene: TRBJ1-2
D gene: TRBD1
V gene: TRBV7-2
CDR3 DNA: TGTGCCAGCAGCAGAGGGCCGGGACAGGGGGGATTCTATGGCTACACCTTC
CDR3 protein: CASSRGPGQGGFYGYTF

clone size: .
J gene: TRBJ1-6
D gene: TRBD1
V gene: TRBV7-8
CDR3 DNA: TGTGCCAGCAGCTTATGGGGACAGGGATTGATCCTAAGTAGCTCCTATAATTCACCCCTCCACTTT
CDR3 protein: CASSLWGQGLILSSSYNSPLHF

clone size: .
J gene: TRBJ2-2
D gene: .
V gene: TRBV6-1
CDR3 DNA: TGTGCCAGCAGTGAATTTCCAGGGTCTGGGGAGCTGTTTTTT
CDR3 protein: CASSEFPGSGELFF

clone size: .
J gene: TRBJ2-6
D gene: .
V gene: TRBV18
CDR3 DNA: TGTGCCAGCTCACCGAATTTAGGGGCCAACGTCCTGATTTTC
CDR3 protein: CASSPNLGANVLIF

clone size: .
J gene: TRBJ2-2
D gene: .
V gene: TRBV27
CDR3 DNA: TGTGCCAGCAGTTTATCGGTGCGGGGCGGAGGGGTCGGGGAGCTGTTTTTT
CDR3 protein: CASSLSVRGGGVGELFF

clone size: .
J gene: TRBJ1-1
D gene: TRBD1
V gene: TRBV28
CDR3 DNA: TGTGCCAGCAGGGTGACAGGGGCCCTCACTGAAGCTTTCTTT
CDR3 protein: CASRVTGALTEAFF

clone size: .
J gene: TRBJ1-6
D gene: .
V gene: TRBV28
CDR3 DNA: TGTGCCAGCAGTCCTTCGCGGACATTTCATAATTCACCCCTCCACTTT
CDR3 protein: CASSPSRTFHNSPLHF

clone size: .
J gene: TRBJ2-1
D gene: .
V gene: TRBV30
CDR3 DNA: TGTGCCTGGAGTGAGGGTAGCGGAGAGGAGCAGTTCTTC
CDR3 protein: CAWSEGSGEEQFF